This T cell receptor beta chain comes out of a study of blood T cells in healthy people across ages. Study findings and constraints: What prevented conclusive comparison of naive and antigen-experienced cells was that PBMCs were unsorted.

With a J-beta primer mix and a sample-barcoded 5' primer, a second PCR ran roughly 6 to 12 cycles. Using its own MiXCR run on the 5' RACE reads, TCRdb lists one record per CDR3 protein. The repertoire includes 1,300,000 or so distinct CDR3 sequences, approximately 59% of them detected once, and over 5.5% sits in the top ten. This clonotype has a single count. Its antigen is not identified. The CDR3 totals 16 residues. The J segment lost 8 bases and the V segment lost 4 bases, leaving 7 bases of the junction unmatched. Germline CDR1 and CDR2: MNHEY and SVGEGT. This TCR derives from a man aged 18 to 35 in good health. Input material: blood. The rearrangement uses TRBV6-2 or TRBV6-3 and TRBJ2-1, with TRBD2 identical over 14 bases. The DNA for the CDR3 is TGTGCCAGCAGTTTGACTAGCGGGGGGGCTCTCGATGAGCAGTTCTTC. It translates to CASSLTSGGALDEQFF.